This entry features one T cell receptor (beta chain) sequence. V was clipped by 0 bases and J by 3 bases, with 18 bases between them. Germline lookup yields CDR1 MNHNS and CDR2 SASEGT. CDR3 size: 18 residues. Generated by immunoSEQ multiplex PCR, the TCRdb table keeps only in-frame clones and is missing some. Of some 680,000 clones detected, less than 80% appear once; the ten largest clones hold around 1.7%. This sample is part of a study of shared clonotypes between healthy human individuals. The sequenced material came from memory CD4+ T cells sorted from blood. Regarding subset: CD45RA-negative fraction. The chain combines TRBV6-1 with TRBJ1-5, with a weak D call TRBD1 (6 bases). This clonotype was sampled from a woman aged 25 to 39 in good health. CDR3 amino acids: CASSEAGTYRVPNQPQHF. In nucleotides, the CDR3 is TGTGCCAGCAGTGAAGCGGGAACTTACAGGGTACCCAATCAGCCCCAGCATTTT.